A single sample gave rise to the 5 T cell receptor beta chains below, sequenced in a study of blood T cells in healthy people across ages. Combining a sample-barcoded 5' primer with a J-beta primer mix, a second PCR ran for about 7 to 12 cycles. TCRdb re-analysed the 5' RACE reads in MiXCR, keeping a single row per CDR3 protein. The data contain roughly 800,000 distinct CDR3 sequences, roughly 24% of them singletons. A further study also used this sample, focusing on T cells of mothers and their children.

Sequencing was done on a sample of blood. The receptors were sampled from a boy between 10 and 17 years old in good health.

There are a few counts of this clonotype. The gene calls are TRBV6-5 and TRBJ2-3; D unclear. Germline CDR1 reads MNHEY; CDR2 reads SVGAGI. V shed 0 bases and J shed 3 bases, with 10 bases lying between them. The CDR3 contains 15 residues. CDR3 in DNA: TGTGCCAGCAGTTACTCCGGCTTACGGACAGATACGCAGTATTTT. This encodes CASSYSGLRTDTQYF.

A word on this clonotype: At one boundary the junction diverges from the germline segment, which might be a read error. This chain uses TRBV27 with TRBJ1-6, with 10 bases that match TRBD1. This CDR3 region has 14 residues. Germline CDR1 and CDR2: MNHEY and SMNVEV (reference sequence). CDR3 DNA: TGTGCCGGCAGGTGGACAGGGGGTAATTCACCCCTCCACTTT. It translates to CAGRWTGGNSPLHF.

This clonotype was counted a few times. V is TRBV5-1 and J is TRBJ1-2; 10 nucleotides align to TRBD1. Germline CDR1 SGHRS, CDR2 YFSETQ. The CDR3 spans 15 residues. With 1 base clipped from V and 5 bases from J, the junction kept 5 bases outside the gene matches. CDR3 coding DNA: TGCGCCAGCAGCTTGCGGACAGGGGGTGGGTATGGCTACACCTTC. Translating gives CASSLRTGGGYGYTF.

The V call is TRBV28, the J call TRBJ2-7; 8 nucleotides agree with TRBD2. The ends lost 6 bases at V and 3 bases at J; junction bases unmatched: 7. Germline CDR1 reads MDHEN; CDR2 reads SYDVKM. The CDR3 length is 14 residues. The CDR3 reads CASSPGGGNYEQYF. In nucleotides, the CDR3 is TGTGCCAGCAGCCCCGGGGGGGGTAACTACGAGCAGTACTTC.

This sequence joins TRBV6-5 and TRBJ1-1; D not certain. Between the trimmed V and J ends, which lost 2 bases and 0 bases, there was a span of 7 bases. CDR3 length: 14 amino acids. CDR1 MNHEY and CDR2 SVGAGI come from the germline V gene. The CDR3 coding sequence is TGTGCCAGCAGTTACGGGCAGATGAACACTGAAGCTTTCTTT. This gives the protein CASSYGQMNTEAFF.